This is a list of T cell receptor beta chains from one sample in a study of T-cell memory formation after mild COVID-19. MiXCR was run by TCRdb on the 5' RACE reads, yielding one entry per CDR3 protein. This sample has 400,000 to 450,000 distinct CDR3 sequences, with approximately 19% found just once. The sample consisted of PBMCs or a T cell subset sorted from them (not recorded which). The receptors here all came from a man aged 18 to 35 who had mild COVID-19 (a few samples of this study predate the infection). Cell type and time point are not known. Each CDR3 is given with its conserved first and last residue. Fields, in order: D gene, J gene, V gene, clone size, CDR3 protein, CDR3 DNA. A D gene is named only where the DNA matches it firmly. Size tells how often a clone was seen (once, few, many) or the class of an expanded clone, and some rows leave it out.

d_call: TRBD1
j_call: TRBJ1-5
v_call: TRBV7-2
clone_size: many
cdr3_aa: CASSWDRDQPQHF
cdr3_nt: TGTGCCAGCAGCTGGGACAGAGATCAGCCCCAGCATTTT

d_call: -
j_call: TRBJ1-2
v_call: TRBV12-3/TRBV12-4
clone_size: -
cdr3_aa: CASSLGGVFGYTF
cdr3_nt: TGTGCCAGCAGTTTAGGAGGGGTCTTTGGCTACACCTTC

d_call: -
j_call: TRBJ2-3
v_call: TRBV20-1
clone_size: few
cdr3_aa: CSARRRTTSSTDTQYF
cdr3_nt: TGCAGTGCTAGACGGCGGACTACTTCGAGCACAGATACGCAGTATTTT

d_call: -
j_call: TRBJ2-1
v_call: TRBV18
clone_size: few
cdr3_aa: CASNRTYNEQFF
cdr3_nt: TGTGCCAGCAACAGGACGTACAATGAGCAGTTCTTC

d_call: TRBD2
j_call: TRBJ2-2
v_call: TRBV4-2
clone_size: few
cdr3_aa: CASSQEAGGQTGELFF
cdr3_nt: TGTGCCAGCAGCCAAGAGGCGGGGGGGCAAACCGGGGAGCTGTTTTTT

d_call: TRBD1
j_call: TRBJ2-7
v_call: TRBV5-1
clone_size: few
cdr3_aa: CASSWGQSDYEQYF
cdr3_nt: TGCGCCAGCAGCTGGGGACAGTCGGACTACGAGCAGTACTTC

d_call: -
j_call: TRBJ1-4
v_call: TRBV12-3/TRBV12-4
clone_size: -
cdr3_aa: CASSLTGSPNEKLFF
cdr3_nt: TGTGCCAGCAGTTTAACGGGCAGTCCAAATGAAAAACTGTTTTTT

d_call: -
j_call: TRBJ2-3
v_call: TRBV20-1
clone_size: -
cdr3_aa: CSATDSFSTDTQYF
cdr3_nt: TGCAGTGCTACGGACTCTTTTTCCACAGATACGCAGTATTTT

d_call: -
j_call: TRBJ2-1
v_call: TRBV10-3
clone_size: few
cdr3_aa: CAISESVLGGSYNEQFF
cdr3_nt: TGTGCCATCAGTGAGTCTGTTTTAGGCGGATCCTACAATGAGCAGTTCTTC

d_call: -
j_call: TRBJ2-7
v_call: TRBV7-6
clone_size: few
cdr3_aa: CASSLGSQVQYF
cdr3_nt: TGTGCCAGCAGCTTAGGCTCCCAGGTGCAGTACTTC

d_call: -
j_call: TRBJ2-5
v_call: TRBV7-8
clone_size: -
cdr3_aa: CASSVRIQETQYF
cdr3_nt: TGTGCCAGCAGCGTTAGGATACAAGAGACCCAGTACTTC

d_call: TRBD1
j_call: TRBJ2-2
v_call: TRBV12-5
clone_size: -
cdr3_aa: CASGQFNRGGRGELFF
cdr3_nt: TGTGCTAGTGGTCAATTCAACAGGGGTGGTCGGGGGGAGCTGTTTTTT

d_call: TRBD2
j_call: TRBJ2-3
v_call: TRBV4-2
clone_size: -
cdr3_aa: CASSQGLVTDTQYF
cdr3_nt: TGTGCCAGCAGCCAGGGACTAGTCACAGATACGCAGTATTTT

d_call: -
j_call: TRBJ2-2
v_call: TRBV21-1
clone_size: -
cdr3_aa: CASRRDRESGELFF
cdr3_nt: TGTGCCAGCAGACGGGACAGGGAATCCGGGGAGCTGTTTTTT

d_call: -
j_call: TRBJ1-5
v_call: TRBV4-1
clone_size: -
cdr3_aa: CASSQDFWGLTIGSSNQPQHF
cdr3_nt: TGCGCCAGCAGCCAAGATTTTTGGGGTTTGACGATTGGTTCTAGCAATCAGCCCCAGCATTTT

d_call: TRBD2
j_call: TRBJ2-1
v_call: TRBV12-3/TRBV12-4
clone_size: many
cdr3_aa: CASSLPSGSYNEQFF
cdr3_nt: TGTGCCAGCAGTTTGCCTAGCGGGTCATACAATGAGCAGTTCTTC

d_call: -
j_call: TRBJ2-1
v_call: TRBV6-2/TRBV6-3
clone_size: few
cdr3_aa: CPWRSYNEQFF
cdr3_nt: TGTCCTTGGCGCTCCTACAATGAGCAGTTCTTC

d_call: -
j_call: TRBJ2-1
v_call: TRBV2
clone_size: few
cdr3_aa: CASSAQGGNEQFF
cdr3_nt: TGTGCCAGCAGTGCACAGGGTGGCAATGAGCAGTTCTTC

d_call: TRBD1
j_call: TRBJ1-6
v_call: TRBV5-1
clone_size: -
cdr3_aa: CASSLAGADRGNSPLHF
cdr3_nt: TGCGCCAGCAGCTTGGCCGGTGCTGACAGGGGAAATTCACCCCTCCACTTT

d_call: -
j_call: TRBJ1-2
v_call: TRBV7-2
clone_size: few
cdr3_aa: CASSIQGGGYTF
cdr3_nt: TGTGCCAGCAGCATACAGGGAGGAGGCTACACCTTC

d_call: -
j_call: TRBJ2-7
v_call: TRBV6-2/TRBV6-3
clone_size: -
cdr3_aa: CASSLEWSSYEQYF
cdr3_nt: TGTGCCAGCAGTCTCGAGTGGAGCTCCTACGAGCAGTACTTC

d_call: TRBD2
j_call: TRBJ2-1
v_call: TRBV5-1
clone_size: many
cdr3_aa: CASSVTSGGMGHEQFF
cdr3_nt: TGCGCCAGCAGCGTGACTAGCGGGGGCATGGGGCATGAGCAGTTCTTC

d_call: TRBD1
j_call: TRBJ2-5
v_call: TRBV7-2
clone_size: many
cdr3_aa: CASSQDRGSETQYF
cdr3_nt: TGTGCCAGCAGCCAGGACAGGGGGAGTGAGACCCAGTACTTC

d_call: -
j_call: TRBJ2-2
v_call: TRBV4-3
clone_size: -
cdr3_aa: CASSQGPGRAGELFF
cdr3_nt: TGCGCCAGCAGCCAAGGGCCAGGGAGAGCCGGGGAGCTGTTTTTT

d_call: TRBD1
j_call: TRBJ2-5
v_call: TRBV7-3
clone_size: -
cdr3_aa: CASSQGQGAIETQYF
cdr3_nt: TGTGCCAGCTCCCAGGGGCAGGGGGCCATAGAGACCCAGTACTTC

d_call: -
j_call: TRBJ2-3
v_call: TRBV6-4
clone_size: -
cdr3_aa: CASSEFPGYSTDTQYF
cdr3_nt: TGTGCCAGCAGTGAATTTCCAGGGTATAGCACAGATACGCAGTATTTT

d_call: -
j_call: TRBJ2-3
v_call: TRBV3-2
clone_size: -
cdr3_aa: CASSRGLAWGDTQYF
cdr3_nt: TGTGCCAGCAGCCGGGGACTAGCGTGGGGAGATACGCAGTATTTT

d_call: -
j_call: TRBJ1-5
v_call: TRBV2
clone_size: -
cdr3_aa: CASSEAPRNSNQPQHF
cdr3_nt: TGTGCCAGCAGTGAAGCACCCAGGAATAGCAATCAGCCCCAGCATTTT

d_call: TRBD1
j_call: TRBJ1-5
v_call: TRBV12-3/TRBV12-4
clone_size: few
cdr3_aa: CASTFGQGLNQPQHF
cdr3_nt: TGTGCCAGCACCTTCGGACAGGGCCTAAATCAGCCCCAGCATTTT

d_call: -
j_call: TRBJ2-2
v_call: TRBV6-2/TRBV6-3
clone_size: many
cdr3_aa: CASQNTGELFF
cdr3_nt: TGTGCCAGCCAGAACACCGGGGAGCTGTTTTTT

d_call: -
j_call: TRBJ2-3
v_call: TRBV7-2
clone_size: many
cdr3_aa: CASSFAQDTQYF
cdr3_nt: TGTGCCAGCAGCTTCGCCCAAGATACGCAGTATTTT

d_call: -
j_call: TRBJ1-6
v_call: TRBV12-3/TRBV12-4
clone_size: few
cdr3_aa: CASSSGSSYNSPLHF
cdr3_nt: TGTGCCAGCAGTTCTGGAAGCTCCTATAATTCACCCCTCCACTTT

d_call: -
j_call: TRBJ2-7
v_call: TRBV5-1
clone_size: few
cdr3_aa: CASSLEAGNSYEQYF
cdr3_nt: TGCGCCAGCAGCTTGGAGGCAGGGAATAGCTACGAGCAGTACTTC

d_call: -
j_call: TRBJ1-6
v_call: TRBV6-5
clone_size: -
cdr3_aa: CASSGANNSPLHF
cdr3_nt: TGTGCCAGCTCCGGGGCTAATAATTCACCCCTCCACTTT

d_call: -
j_call: TRBJ1-2
v_call: TRBV6-5
clone_size: -
cdr3_aa: CASRRDSNYGYTF
cdr3_nt: TGTGCCAGCAGACGTGACAGTAACTATGGCTACACCTTC

d_call: -
j_call: TRBJ1-1
v_call: TRBV10-2
clone_size: -
cdr3_aa: CASRGEVGGTEAFF
cdr3_nt: TGCGCCAGCCGAGGCGAGGTGGGGGGCACTGAAGCTTTCTTT

d_call: TRBD1
j_call: TRBJ2-7
v_call: TRBV12-3/TRBV12-4
clone_size: -
cdr3_aa: CASSFSTGDLYEQYF
cdr3_nt: TGTGCCAGCAGCTTCTCGACAGGGGACCTTTACGAGCAGTACTTC

d_call: -
j_call: TRBJ1-2
v_call: TRBV5-1
clone_size: few
cdr3_aa: CASSFTVNYGYTF
cdr3_nt: TGCGCCAGCAGCTTTACCGTTAACTATGGCTACACCTTC

d_call: -
j_call: TRBJ1-6
v_call: TRBV3-1
clone_size: -
cdr3_aa: CASSQHQDNSLHF
cdr3_nt: TGTGCCAGCAGCCAACACCAAGATAACTCCCTCCACTTT

d_call: TRBD1
j_call: TRBJ2-5
v_call: TRBV11-2
clone_size: -
cdr3_aa: CASSSGQGRGTQYF
cdr3_nt: TGTGCCAGCAGCTCGGGACAGGGAAGAGGGACCCAGTACTTC

d_call: TRBD1
j_call: TRBJ1-5
v_call: TRBV5-6
clone_size: few
cdr3_aa: CASSLGQGALQPQHF
cdr3_nt: TGTGCCAGCAGCTTGGGACAGGGGGCTTTACAGCCCCAGCATTTT

d_call: -
j_call: TRBJ1-1
v_call: TRBV4-2
clone_size: -
cdr3_aa: CASSPVGLHGNTEAFF
cdr3_nt: TGTGCCAGCAGCCCGGTGGGGCTACATGGGAACACTGAAGCTTTCTTT

d_call: TRBD1
j_call: TRBJ1-2
v_call: TRBV29-1
clone_size: few
cdr3_aa: CSVGSGTGGRGYTF
cdr3_nt: TGCAGCGTTGGATCTGGGACAGGGGGCAGAGGCTACACCTTC

d_call: -
j_call: TRBJ1-2
v_call: TRBV7-2
clone_size: -
cdr3_aa: CASNPRGYGYGYTF
cdr3_nt: TGTGCCAGCAACCCCAGGGGTTACGGCTATGGCTACACCTTC

d_call: -
j_call: TRBJ2-5
v_call: TRBV18
clone_size: -
cdr3_aa: CASSTLRDLGETQYF
cdr3_nt: TGTGCCAGCTCCACTTTAAGGGACCTGGGAGAGACCCAGTACTTC